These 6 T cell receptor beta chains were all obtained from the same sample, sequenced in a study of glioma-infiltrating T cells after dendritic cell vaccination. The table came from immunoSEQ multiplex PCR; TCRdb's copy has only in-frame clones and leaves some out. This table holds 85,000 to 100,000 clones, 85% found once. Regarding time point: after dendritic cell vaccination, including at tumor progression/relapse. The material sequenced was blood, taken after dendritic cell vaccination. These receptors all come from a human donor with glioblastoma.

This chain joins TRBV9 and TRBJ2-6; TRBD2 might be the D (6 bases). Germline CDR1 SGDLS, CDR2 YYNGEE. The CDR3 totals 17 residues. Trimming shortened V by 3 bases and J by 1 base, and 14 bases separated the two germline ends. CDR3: CASSGGSRGSGANVLTF. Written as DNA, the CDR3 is TGTGCCAGCAGCGGGGGTTCCCGGGGGTCTGGGGCCAACGTCCTGACTTTC. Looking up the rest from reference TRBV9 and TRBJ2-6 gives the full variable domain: DSGVTQTPKHLITATGQRVTLRCSPRSGDLSVYWYQQSLDQGLQFLIQYYNGEERAKGNILERFSAQQFPDLHSELNLSSLELGDSALYFCASSGGSRGSGANVLTFGAGSRLTVL.

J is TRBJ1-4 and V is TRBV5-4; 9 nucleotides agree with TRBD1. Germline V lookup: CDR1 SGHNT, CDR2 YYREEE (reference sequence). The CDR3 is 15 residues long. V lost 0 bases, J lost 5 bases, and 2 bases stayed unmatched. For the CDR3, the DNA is TGTGCCAGCAGCTTGGGACAGGGGGGAAATGAAAAACTGTTTTTT. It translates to CASSLGQGGNEKLFF.

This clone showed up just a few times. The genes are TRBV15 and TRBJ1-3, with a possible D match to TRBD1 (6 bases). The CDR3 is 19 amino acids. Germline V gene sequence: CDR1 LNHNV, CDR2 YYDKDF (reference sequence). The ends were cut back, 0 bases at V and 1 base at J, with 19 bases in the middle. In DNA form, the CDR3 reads TGTGCCACCAGCAGAGAGGCCCAAGACAGGACCCTGTCTGGAAACACCATATATTTT. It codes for CATSREAQDRTLSGNTIYF.

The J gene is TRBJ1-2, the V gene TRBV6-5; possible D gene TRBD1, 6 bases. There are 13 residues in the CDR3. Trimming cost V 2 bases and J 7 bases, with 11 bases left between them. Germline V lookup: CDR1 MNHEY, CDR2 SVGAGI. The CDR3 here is CASSYGGRAGYTF. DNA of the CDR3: TGTGCCAGCAGTTACGGGGGCAGGGCTGGCTACACCTTC.

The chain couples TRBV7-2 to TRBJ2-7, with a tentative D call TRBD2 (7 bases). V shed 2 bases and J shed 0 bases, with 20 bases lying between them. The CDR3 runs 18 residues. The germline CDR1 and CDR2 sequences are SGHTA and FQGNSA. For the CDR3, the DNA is TGTGCCAGCAGCTTAAGGGGGGGACCGGGATCAGACTCCTACGAGCAGTACTTC. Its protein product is CASSLRGGPGSDSYEQYF.

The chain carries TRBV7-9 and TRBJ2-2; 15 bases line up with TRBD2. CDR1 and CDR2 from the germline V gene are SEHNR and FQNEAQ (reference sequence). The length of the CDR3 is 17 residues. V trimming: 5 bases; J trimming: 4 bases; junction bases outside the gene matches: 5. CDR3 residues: CASSLTGLAGGTGELFF. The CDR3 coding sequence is TGTGCCAGCAGCCTCACGGGACTAGCGGGAGGCACCGGGGAGCTGTTTTTT.